Following are 28 T cell receptor beta chains from one sample sequenced in a study of CXCR3-negative and CXCR3-positive naive CD8 T cells. TRB cDNA was prepared as libraries by UMI-labeled 5' RACE. One entry per CDR3 protein, without DNA, is what TCRdb gives after re-calling the 5' RACE reads. In all, the sample yields more than 45,000 distinct CDR3 sequences. Source material: memory CD8+ T cells from blood. The origin of the receptors is a human donor in good health. Some clones in this sample may be carry-over from other donors' samples.

The chain recombines TRBV29-1 with TRBJ2-7. The CDR3 is 13 residues long. In germline, CDR1 is SQVTM, CDR2 ANQGSEA. This CDR3 is CSVVDRGFYEQYF.

The rearrangement uses TRBV4-1 and TRBJ2-3; TCRdb selects TRBD2, and the lack of DNA leaves this call unchecked. CDR3 length: 15 amino acids. Germline loops: CDR1 MGHRA, CDR2 YSYEKL. CDR3: CASSQLAGGGDTQYF.

The genes are TRBV29-1 and TRBJ1-1. The CDR3 sequence is 11 residues long. Germline CDR1 and CDR2: SQVTM and ANQGSEA. CDR3 sequence: CSVLRNTEAFF.

This rearrangement joins TRBV4-1 to TRBJ2-7; TCRdb names TRBD1, which stays unverified in the absence of DNA. The germline V gene encodes CDR1 MGHRA and CDR2 YSYEKL. The CDR3 is 17 residues long. CDR3 sequence reads: CASSQDMGTGLRYEQYF.

This chain uses TRBV12-3 or TRBV12-4 with TRBJ2-7; no DNA is available, so the TRBD1 call from TCRdb remains unchecked. This CDR3 contains 16 residues. CDR3 in amino acids: CASSLSSGTFSYEQYF.

The gene calls are TRBV4-2 and TRBJ2-7; TCRdb outputs TRBD1, but without DNA this stays unchecked. This CDR3 has 13 amino acids. Germline lookup yields CDR1 LGHNA and CDR2 YNFKEQ. The CDR3: CASSQDSGGEQYF.

The chain is built from TRBV20-1 and TRBJ1-2; the TCRdb call, TRBD1, lacks DNA for checking. The CDR3 runs to 13 residues. Looked up from germline, CDR1 is DFQATT and CDR2 is SNEGSKA (reference sequence). This CDR3 reads CSARTGTDYGYTF.

V gene TRBV6-2 or TRBV6-3 combines with J gene TRBJ2-7; TCRdb picks TRBD2, but there is no DNA to check that call. The germline V gene has CDR1 MNHEY and CDR2 SVGEGT. This CDR3 region has 11 residues. The CDR3 sequence: CASGRADEQYF.

The rearrangement links TRBV9 to TRBJ1-1; the TCRdb D gene call, TRBD1, has no DNA to confirm it. CDR3 length: 15 residues. Looked up from germline, CDR1 is SGDLS and CDR2 is YYNGEE. The chain's CDR3 is CASSVDRQPNTEAFF.

The chain links TRBV11-2 to TRBJ2-3. The CDR3 extends over 16 amino acids. The germline V gene encodes CDR1 SGHAT and CDR2 FQNNGV. This CDR3 reads CASTHRFGSSTDTQYF.

The V call is TRBV27, the J call TRBJ2-5; there is no DNA to check the TCRdb D call of TRBD1. This CDR3 is 13 amino acids long. Germline CDR1 is MNHEY and CDR2 is SMNVEV (reference sequence). CDR3 residues: CASSPPERETQYF.

The chain is built from TRBV5-6 and TRBJ2-7. Looked up from germline, CDR1 is SGHDT and CDR2 is YYEEEE. The CDR3 covers 14 residues. CDR3 sequence: CASSLAGLSHEQYF.

The rearrangement uses TRBV7-9 and TRBJ1-1. Looked up from germline, CDR1 is SEHNR and CDR2 is FQNEAQ (reference sequence). There are 14 residues in the CDR3. CDR3 loop: CASSSILGGTEAFF.

The J gene is TRBJ2-1, the V gene TRBV12-3 or TRBV12-4; TCRdb designates TRBD2, a call that cannot be tested without DNA. The CDR3 sequence is 16 residues long. CDR3 sequence reads: CASSPRTSGRGNEQFF.

The chain couples TRBV28 to TRBJ2-7; TCRdb names TRBD1, which stays unverified in the absence of DNA. Germline V CDR1 and CDR2: MDHEN, SYDVKM. CDR3 length: 16 amino acids. This CDR3 is CASSLFIDRGNYEQYF. Based on the CDR3 plus reference TRBV28 and TRBJ2-7, the full variable domain is DVKVTQSSRYLVKRTGEKVFLECVQDMDHENMFWYRQDPGLGLRLIYFSYDVKMKEKGDIPEGYSVSREKKERFSLILESASTNQTSMYLCASSLFIDRGNYEQYFGPGTRLTVT.

This chain joins TRBV11-2 and TRBJ2-1. The CDR3 consists of 16 residues. Germline CDR1 and CDR2: SGHAT and FQNNGV. The chain's CDR3 is CASSLVVRSQYNEQFF. Combining the CDR3 with reference TRBV11-2 and TRBJ2-1 gives the whole variable domain EAGVAQSPRYKIIEKRQSVAFWCNPISGHATLYWYQQILGQGPKLLIQFQNNGVVDDSQLPKDRFSAERLKGVDSTLKIQPAKLEDSAVYLCASSLVVRSQYNEQFFGPGTRLTVL.

The CDR3 protein is CAWRAGLAPTDEQFF. The chain is built from TRBV30 and TRBJ2-1; the D call from TCRdb, TRBD2, cannot be confirmed without DNA. There are 15 residues in the CDR3. Per germline, CDR1 GTSNPN and CDR2 SVGIG (reference sequence).

The genes are TRBV29-1 and TRBJ2-1; there is no DNA to check the TCRdb D call of TRBD1. CDR1 is SQVTM and CDR2 is ANQGSEA in the germline V gene. The length of the CDR3 is 16 residues. CDR3 loop: CSVEEAYGGLDNEQFF.

The chain carries TRBV29-1 and TRBJ2-5. The V gene's germline CDR1 is SQVTM and CDR2 ANQGSEA. This CDR3 comprises 12 residues. This CDR3 is CSVELEWETQYF.

The chain recombines TRBV7-7 with TRBJ2-1; TCRdb designates TRBD1, a call that cannot be tested without DNA. The germline gives CDR1 SSHAT, CDR2 FNYEAQ (reference sequence). The CDR3 runs to 12 residues. CDR3: CASSRGQGEQFF.

The chain couples TRBV3-1 to TRBJ1-1; TCRdb's D call, TRBD1, is unchecked because there is no DNA. The CDR3 covers 15 residues. Germline CDR1 is LGHDT and CDR2 is YNNKEL (reference sequence). CDR3 sequence: CASSQVSLGGTEAFF. Variable domain in full (rest from reference TRBV3-1 and TRBJ1-1): DTAVSQTPKYLVTQMGNDKSIKCEQNLGHDTMYWYKQDSKKFLKIMFSYNNKELIINETVPNRFSPKSPDKAHLNLHINSLELGDSAVYFCASSQVSLGGTEAFFGQGTRLTVV.

The chain carries TRBV4-1 and TRBJ2-7; there is no DNA to check the TCRdb D call of TRBD2. Per germline, CDR1 MGHRA and CDR2 YSYEKL. The CDR3 is 15 amino acids. CDR3 sequence reads: CASSQVVAGDYEQYF.

This sequence joins TRBV15 and TRBJ2-5; TCRdb selects TRBD2, and the lack of DNA leaves this call unchecked. This CDR3 is built from 14 residues. The germline gives CDR1 LNHNV, CDR2 YYDKDF (reference sequence). CDR3 in amino acids: CATKLAGGGETQYF.

This chain uses TRBV15 with TRBJ1-5. This CDR3 contains 14 residues. Germline V gene data show CDR1 as LNHNV and CDR2 as YYDKDF (reference sequence). The CDR3: CATSPDGSNQPQHF.

V usage is TRBV28 and J usage is TRBJ2-1. This CDR3 is 13 amino acids long. CDR1 and CDR2 (germline): MDHEN, SYDVKM. The CDR3 sequence is CASSRGTGDEQFF. Full variable domain (rest looked up from reference TRBV28 and TRBJ2-1): DVKVTQSSRYLVKRTGEKVFLECVQDMDHENMFWYRQDPGLGLRLIYFSYDVKMKEKGDIPEGYSVSREKKERFSLILESASTNQTSMYLCASSRGTGDEQFFGPGTRLTVL.

This chain connects TRBV19 to TRBJ2-7; the D call from TCRdb, TRBD1, cannot be confirmed without DNA. CDR3 length equals 14 residues. Per germline, CDR1 LNHDA and CDR2 SQIVND (reference sequence). CDR3 protein: CASRDHRELGEQYF.

This sequence joins TRBV29-1 and TRBJ2-1; the D call from TCRdb, TRBD2, cannot be confirmed without DNA. There are 17 residues in the CDR3. Germline CDR1 and CDR2: SQVTM and ANQGSEA. CDR3 sequence reads: CSVEDGVAGANYNEQFF.

The rearrangement uses TRBV7-2 and TRBJ2-7; TCRdb designates TRBD2, a call that cannot be tested without DNA. The germline V gene encodes CDR1 SGHTA and CDR2 FQGNSA. The CDR3 covers 15 residues. CDR3 sequence: CASSLASGGTYEQYF.